Detailed here is one T cell receptor beta chain. This CDR3 is 14 amino acids long. V lost 5 bases and J lost 7; bases outside the gene matches: 6. Germline V CDR1 and CDR2: LNHDA, SQIVND (reference sequence). The entry originates in a study of blood T cell repertoires in COVID-19. Study as a whole: T cells, B-cell-depleted T cells, or PBMCs supplied cDNA or gDNA.

The data were produced by immunoSEQ multiplex PCR, yet TCRdb's version contains in-frame clones alone and is incomplete. The sample includes approximately 150,000 clones, just over 85% of them seen just once. Sample: peripheral blood. The gene calls are TRBV19 and TRBJ1-5; 9 bases match TRBD1. The receptor comes from a woman aged 55-70 years with acute or convalescent COVID-19. Here the CDR3 reads CASSETGGEQPQHF. The CDR3 coding sequence is TGTGCCAGTAGTGAGACAGGGGGGGAACAGCCCCAGCATTTT.